Following are 25 T cell receptor beta chains from one sample sequenced in a study of T cell changes during pregnancy in multiple sclerosis. The assay was immunoSEQ multiplex PCR, and TCRdb's table has in-frame clones only and misses some. The sample consists of around 56,000 clones, 75% to 95% of them appearing once. The material sequenced was peripheral blood, taken in the first trimester of pregnancy. All receptors derive from a female donor in good health, enrolled as a control in a pregnancy study.

The table lists this clone with a count of one. The genes are TRBV6-1 and TRBJ1-4, with 7 bases matching TRBD1. This CDR3 has 15 amino acids. With 6 bases clipped from V and 8 bases from J, the junction kept 12 bases outside the gene matches. Per the germline V gene, CDR1 is MNHNS and CDR2 is SASEGT. CDR3 loop: CASRADRTPREKLFF. CDR3 sequence (DNA): TGTGCCAGCAGGGCGGACAGGACTCCGAGGGAAAAACTGTTTTTT.

V usage is TRBV7-9 and J usage is TRBJ1-1, with D possibly TRBD1 on 5 matching bases. The V end was cut by 3 bases, the J end by 7 bases, with 9 bases between. The CDR3 loop spans 12 amino acids. Per germline, CDR1 SEHNR and CDR2 FQNEAQ (reference sequence). CDR3 nucleotide sequence: TGTGCCAGCAGCTTCTCAGGGATTGAAGCTTTCTTT. This encodes CASSFSGIEAFF.

V and J are TRBV5-1 and TRBJ1-1, with a tentative D call TRBD1 (5 bases). This CDR3 has 15 residues. Trimming shortened V by 4 bases and J by 6 bases, and 19 bases separated the two germline ends. The germline V gene encodes CDR1 SGHRS and CDR2 YFSETQ. The CDR3 here is CASSREQVSGAEAFF. DNA for the CDR3: TGCGCCAGCAGCCGTGAACAGGTATCCGGCGCTGAAGCTTTCTTT.

The chain has TRBV27 and TRBJ2-2; 10 bases line up with TRBD2. The CDR3 is 15 residues long. From germline, CDR1 is MNHEY and CDR2 SMNVEV (reference sequence). The junction had 3 bases not matched to a gene; V was cut back by 5 bases and J by 3 bases. CDR3 residues: CASSPSGGDTGELFF. CDR3 DNA sequence: TGTGCCAGCAGTCCTAGCGGGGGCGACACCGGGGAGCTGTTTTTT.

The rearrangement links TRBV21-1 to TRBJ2-3; the tabulated D call, TRBD2, remains unverified against the DNA. TRBV21-1 represents a pseudogene. The CDR3 is made up of 15 amino acids. The CDR3 region is CASSIRLAEGDTQYF. As DNA, the CDR3 is TGTGCCAGCAGCATCCGCCTAGCGGAAGGGGATACGCAGTATTTT.

The gene calls are TRBV30 and TRBJ1-2, with 7 bases that match TRBD1. The CDR3 is 13 residues long. V gave up 3 bases and J gave up 2 bases; unmatched junction bases: 3. Germline V gives CDR1 GTSNPN, CDR2 SVGIG (reference sequence). CDR3 bases: TGTGCCTGGAGCCTGACAGGGAACTATGGCTACACCTTC. Its protein is CAWSLTGNYGYTF.

This rearrangement joins TRBV29-1 to TRBJ1-5; TRBD1 agrees at 7 bases. The CDR3 totals 14 residues. V gave up 5 bases and J gave up 2 bases; unmatched junction bases: 6. CDR1 and CDR2 from the germline V gene are SQVTM and ANQGSEA. The CDR3 sequence: CSVTGVEGNQPQHF. CDR3 bases: TGCAGCGTTACAGGGGTGGAGGGCAATCAGCCCCAGCATTTT.

V gene TRBV4-1 combines with J gene TRBJ1-1, with D tentatively TRBD1 (5 bases). From germline, CDR1 is MGHRA and CDR2 YSYEKL. V was cut by 1 base and J by 10 bases, with 16 bases left in between. This CDR3 spans 14 amino acids. CDR3 coding DNA: TGCGCCAGCAGCCAAGTGTTGAGCCCCGGGGGAGCTTTCTTT. It is translated as CASSQVLSPGGAFF.

The V and J genes are TRBV23-1 and TRBJ1-3, with 8 bases that match TRBD1. TRBV23-1 is sorted into the ORF group, with uncertain function. V lost 8 bases to trimming and J lost 3 bases; unmatched junction nucleotides: 12. There are 16 residues in the CDR3. The CDR3 bases are TGCGCCAGCTTAGGAATCAGGGGGCTGTTTGGAAACACCATATATTTT. Translation: CASLGIRGLFGNTIYF.

In nucleotides, the CDR3 is TGTGCCAGCAGCTTAGTAGACAGCAGCTCCTACGAGCAGTACTTC. Protein: CASSLVDSSSYEQYF. V gene TRBV7-9 combines with J gene TRBJ2-7, with D possibly TRBD1 on 5 matching bases. The CDR3 is 15 residues long. Germline-derived CDR1 and CDR2 are SEHNR and FQNEAQ (reference sequence). V shed 1 base and J shed 0 bases, with 10 bases lying between them.

This chain uses TRBV5-1 with TRBJ2-5, with 7 positions matching TRBD1. There are 17 residues in the CDR3. J lost 1 base, V lost 0 bases, and 9 bases had no gene match. Germline V gene sequence: CDR1 SGHRS, CDR2 YFSETQ. CDR3: CASSLGAHRGSQETQYF. DNA of the CDR3: TGCGCCAGCAGCTTGGGGGCCCACAGGGGTAGCCAAGAGACCCAGTACTTC.

Notes on this clone: Additional DNA sequences in this sample encode the identical CDR3. The rearrangement uses TRBV4-1 and TRBJ2-7, with a weak D call TRBD1 (5 bases). The CDR3 has 16 amino acids. Germline CDR1 reads MGHRA; CDR2 reads YSYEKL. Between the trimmed V and J ends, which lost 0 bases and 0 bases, there was a span of 12 bases. The CDR3 DNA reads TGCGCCAGCAGCCAAGATTTGGGTAGGGGCTCCTACGAGCAGTACTTC. It translates to CASSQDLGRGSYEQYF.

The chain is built from TRBV5-1 and TRBJ2-5; 10 bases fit TRBD1. V was clipped by 5 bases and J by 5 bases; unmatched bases: 6. The CDR3 runs 14 residues. Germline-derived CDR1 and CDR2 are SGHRS and YFSETQ. The DNA for the CDR3 is TGCGCCAGCAGACAGACAGGGGGCGTGGAGACCCAGTACTTC. This sequence encodes CASRQTGGVETQYF.

This chain links TRBV7-3 with TRBJ2-1; 7 positions agree with TRBD2. V lost 2 bases and J lost 7; bases outside the gene matches: 8. This CDR3 region has 15 residues. Germline CDR1 reads SGHTA; CDR2 reads FQGTGA. Here the CDR3 reads CASSLDSTSWNEQFF. The CDR3 region has the DNA TGTGCCAGCAGCTTAGACTCGACTAGCTGGAATGAGCAGTTCTTC.

The gene calls are TRBV28 and TRBJ2-3; maybe TRBD2 (5 bases). Germline V gene data show CDR1 as MDHEN and CDR2 as SYDVKM. The CDR3 totals 14 residues. Trimming removed 5 bases at V and 0 bases at J, with 9 bases between. The CDR3 region has the DNA TGTGCCAGCAGTCCGGGAATGAGCACAGATACGCAGTATTTT. Protein product: CASSPGMSTDTQYF. Full variable domain (remainder filled in from reference TRBV28 and TRBJ2-3): DVKVTQSSRYLVKRTGEKVFLECVQDMDHENMFWYRQDPGLGLRLIYFSYDVKMKEKGDIPEGYSVSREKKERFSLILESASTNQTSMYLCASSPGMSTDTQYFGPGTRLTVL.

This rearrangement joins TRBV6-5 to TRBJ1-2, with TRBD1 matching 7 bases. There are 13 residues in the CDR3. Unmatched junction bases numbered 5, after V lost 6 bases and J lost 4 bases. Germline lookup yields CDR1 MNHEY and CDR2 SVGAGI. CDR3 DNA sequence: TGTGCCAGCAGAGGGACAGCTAGCTATGGCTACACCTTC. It yields the protein CASRGTASYGYTF.

This chain connects TRBV30 to TRBJ2-1; 12 bases are a match to TRBD2. The ends lost 3 bases at V and 7 bases at J; junction bases unmatched: 1. Looked up from germline, CDR1 is GTSNPN and CDR2 is SVGIG (reference sequence). The length of the CDR3 is 13 residues. CDR3 in DNA: TGTGCCTGGAGAGGACTAGCGGGGAATGAGCAGTTCTTC. Translated, it gives CAWRGLAGNEQFF.

V usage is TRBV28 and J usage is TRBJ2-4, with TRBD2 as a possible D gene (7 bases). V was cut by 3 bases and J by 2 bases, with 11 bases left in between. Per the germline V gene, CDR1 is MDHEN and CDR2 is SYDVKM. CDR3 length: 15 amino acids. In DNA form, the CDR3 reads TGTGCCAGCAGTTTGGGGGGGCTTACCAAAAACATTCAGTACTTC. Its translation: CASSLGGLTKNIQYF. Variable domain in full (rest from reference TRBV28 and TRBJ2-4): DVKVTQSSRYLVKRTGEKVFLECVQDMDHENMFWYRQDPGLGLRLIYFSYDVKMKEKGDIPEGYSVSREKKERFSLILESASTNQTSMYLCASSLGGLTKNIQYFGAGTRLSVL.

The CDR3 DNA is TGTGCCTGGAGCCCCTTTAGAGCTGAAGCTTTCTTT. It yields the protein CAWSPFRAEAFF. The rearrangement uses TRBV30 and TRBJ1-1; unclear D gene. The CDR3 covers 12 residues. CDR1 is GTSNPN and CDR2 is SVGIG in the germline V gene (reference sequence). V lost 3 bases to trimming and J lost 6 bases, with 11 bases between them. The full variable domain, in which reference TRBV30 and TRBJ1-1 provide the parts outside the CDR3, is SQTIHQWPATLVQPVGSPLSLECTVEGTSNPNLYWYRQAAGRGLQLLFYSVGIGQISSEVPQNLSASRPQDRQFILSSKKLLLSDSGFYLCAWSPFRAEAFFGQGTRLTVV.

The chain uses TRBV2 and TRBJ2-7; D perhaps matches TRBD1 (6 bases). The germline V gene encodes CDR1 SNHLY and CDR2 FYNNEI. Trimming took 6 bases from V and 2 from J, leaving 14 bases between them. There are 14 residues in the CDR3. Here the CDR3 reads CASSPIGGPYEQYF. CDR3 bases: TGTGCCAGCAGCCCCATTGGGGGCCCCTACGAGCAGTACTTC. The full variable domain, its missing parts supplied by reference TRBV2 and TRBJ2-7, is EPEVTQTPSHQVTQMGQEVILRCVPISNHLYFYWYRQILGQKVEFLVSFYNNEISEKSEIFDDQFSVERPDGSNFTLKIRSTKLEDSAMYFCASSPIGGPYEQYFGPGTRLTVT.

V and J are TRBV6-5 and TRBJ2-3, with 7 bases lining up with TRBD1. V lost 0 bases and J lost 4; bases outside the gene matches: 4. Germline loops: CDR1 MNHEY, CDR2 SVGAGI. The CDR3 has 15 residues. The CDR3 loop is CASSYSTTGADTQYF. Here the CDR3 DNA reads TGTGCCAGCAGTTACTCGACCACAGGGGCAGATACGCAGTATTTT.

The count of this clone is one. The chain is built from TRBV28 and TRBJ1-5, with TRBD1 matching 7 bases. The CDR3 length is 15 residues. In germline, CDR1 is MDHEN, CDR2 SYDVKM. The V gene end was trimmed by 8 bases and the J gene end by 3 bases; junction bases not matched to a gene: 10. The CDR3 spells CASLRPDRFNQPQHF. CDR3 nucleotide sequence: TGTGCCAGCTTACGGCCGGACAGGTTCAATCAGCCCCAGCATTTT.

V is TRBV9 and J is TRBJ1-2; D possibly corresponds to TRBD1 (5 bases). Looked up from germline, CDR1 is SGDLS and CDR2 is YYNGEE. V lost 3 bases and J 1 base, leaving 22 bases between the germline ends. The CDR3 runs to 18 residues. The DNA of the CDR3 is TGTGCCAGCAGCGCCCCGGCGGGGGTACGCGCCGATAACTATGGCTACACCTTC. Translating it yields CASSAPAGVRADNYGYTF.

The genes are TRBV5-8 and TRBJ2-3, with a possible D match to TRBD2 (6 bases). Germline V gene sequence: CDR1 SGHTS, CDR2 YDEGEE. The CDR3 is 18 amino acids. Trimming cost V 1 base and J 2 bases, with 20 bases left between them. Here the CDR3 DNA reads TGTGCCAGCAGCTTGCCTTGGCCCCGCGGGGATACCACAGATACGCAGTATTTT. It encodes CASSLPWPRGDTTDTQYF.

This chain joins TRBV28 and TRBJ1-3; D unresolved. This CDR3 contains 16 residues. Trimming pared 3 bases from V and 7 bases from J, leaving 19 bases between. Per germline, CDR1 MDHEN and CDR2 SYDVKM. CDR3 in DNA: TGTGCCAGCAGTTTCCCGCCAGCAGGAGGGAGGAACACCATATATTTT. Amino acid sequence: CASSFPPAGGRNTIYF.